The clone carrying this T cell receptor (beta chain) was detected many times. Amplification of TCR beta CDR3 regions was performed using RNA transcripts as template. The study used the HTBI primer set for a first-round RT-PCR of the TCR CDR3. TCRdb processed the multiplex PCR reads anew with MiXCR; each CDR3 protein has one entry. The table shows about 290,000 distinct CDR3 sequences, with roughly 15% occurring only once. The source of the sample is a study of T cells in Graves' hyperthyroidism and ophthalmopathy. Germline values: CDR1 DFQATT, CDR2 SNEGSKA (reference sequence). The CDR3 has 14 amino acids. V lost 3 bases and J 1 base, leaving 11 bases between the germline ends.

The chain links TRBV20-1 to TRBJ2-3, with unresolved D. Sequencing input: blood. This receptor was obtained from a woman aged 45-60 years with Graves' hyperthyroidism that later progressed to Graves' ophthalmopathy. Here the CDR3 DNA reads TGCAGTGCTAGGGGGATCGGCGGCACAGATACGCAGTATTTT. It is translated as CSARGIGGTDTQYF.